In this sample, the clone carrying this TCR beta chain turned up a few times. V gave up 4 bases and J gave up 7 bases; unmatched junction bases: 6. The CDR3 consists of 13 residues. Germline CDR1 is LGHDT and CDR2 is YNNKEL (reference sequence). This entry comes from a study of blood T cell repertoires in COVID-19. About the study: Samples of COVID-19 (acute and convalescent) were obtained from the United States, Italy and Spain. T cells, B-cell-depleted T cells, or PBMCs supplied cDNA or gDNA.

Authors' analysis steps: How many nucleated cells were present was estimated from reference gene primer amplification. The data were produced by immunoSEQ multiplex PCR, yet TCRdb's version contains in-frame clones alone and is incomplete. V, J and clone size derive from that table, while D and trimming were established from the DNA sequence. The repertoire holds around 94,000 clones, with roughly 87% as singletons. The TCR originated in a man in his forties or fifties with active COVID-19. The gene calls are TRBV3-1 (or the pseudogene TRBV3-2) and TRBJ1-1, with TRBD1 identical over 7 bases. Input material: peripheral blood. The CDR3 sequence is CASSPTGSDEAFF. CDR3 DNA: TGTGCCAGCAGCCCGACAGGGAGTGATGAAGCTTTCTTT.